This TCR beta chain was captured in a study of blood T cell repertoires in COVID-19. On the study more broadly: The United States, Italy and Spain were the sources of the acute and convalescent COVID-19 samples.

Enrolled during active infection, Seattle patients were then followed longitudinally. Generated by immunoSEQ multiplex PCR, the TCRdb table keeps only in-frame clones and is missing some. The sample includes approximately 70,000 clones, roughly 71% seen only once; the top ten take just under 15%. The receptor was derived from a man between 60 and 75 years old with COVID-19, enrolled during active disease. Sequencing was performed on peripheral blood.

The CDR3 coding sequence is TGTGCCTGGAGTGTAGGGAGCTCTGGGGCCAACGTCCTGACTTTC. Translation gives CAWSVGSSGANVLTF. The V and J genes are TRBV30 and TRBJ2-6; TRBD2 is a possible D gene (5 bases). This CDR3 is built from 15 residues. Germline values: CDR1 GTSNPN, CDR2 SVGIG (reference sequence). The V and J ends lost 0 bases and 0 bases respectively, with 6 bases between them.